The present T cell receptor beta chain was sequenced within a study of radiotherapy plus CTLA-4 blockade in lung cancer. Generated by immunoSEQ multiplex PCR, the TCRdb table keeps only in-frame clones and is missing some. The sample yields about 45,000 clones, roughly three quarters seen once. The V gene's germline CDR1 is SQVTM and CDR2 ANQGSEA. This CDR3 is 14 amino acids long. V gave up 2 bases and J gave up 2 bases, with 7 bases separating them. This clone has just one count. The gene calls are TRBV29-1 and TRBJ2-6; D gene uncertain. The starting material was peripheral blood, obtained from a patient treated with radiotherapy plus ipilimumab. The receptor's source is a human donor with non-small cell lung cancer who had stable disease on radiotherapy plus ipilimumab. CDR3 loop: CSVEKVPGANVLTF. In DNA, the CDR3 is TGCAGCGTTGAAAAAGTGCCTGGGGCCAACGTCCTGACTTTC.